These T cell receptor beta chains were read from a single sample in a study of CD8+CD57+ T cells in acquired aplastic anemia. TCRdb redid the calling of the reads with MiXCR, one entry per CDR3 protein. Of some 180,000 distinct CDR3 sequences in the sample, roughly half are singletons; the top ten hold around 2.7%. The sequencing input was sorted CD4+, CD8+, or CD8+CD57+ T cells (not recorded which) from PBMCs. All receptors come from a human donor in good health. Both conserved end residues are part of each CDR3. Each record gives: D gene, J gene, clone size, V gene, CDR3 protein, CDR3 DNA. The D gene is left open where the match is weak. Where a row states a size, it is once, few, many or the class of an expanded clone; other rows omit it.

D gene: TRBD2; J gene: TRBJ2-1; clone size: NA; V gene: TRBV18; CDR3 protein: CASSPVAGLTNEQFF; CDR3 DNA: TGTGCCAGCTCACCCGTAGCGGGACTTACCAATGAGCAGTTCTTC
D gene: NA; J gene: TRBJ2-7; clone size: many; V gene: TRBV6-2/TRBV6-3; CDR3 protein: CASSYLGGKVYEQYF; CDR3 DNA: TGTGCCAGCAGTTACCTTGGGGGTAAAGTCTACGAGCAGTACTTC
D gene: TRBD2; J gene: TRBJ2-5; clone size: NA; V gene: TRBV10-1; CDR3 protein: CASSESGTSGGVGETQYF; CDR3 DNA: TGCGCCAGCAGTGAGTCAGGGACTAGCGGGGGGGTAGGAGAGACCCAGTACTTC
D gene: NA; J gene: TRBJ2-2; clone size: NA; V gene: TRBV24-1; CDR3 protein: CPTSVGPNTGELFF; CDR3 DNA: TGCCCCACCAGTGTGGGACCGAACACCGGGGAGCTGTTTTTT
D gene: NA; J gene: TRBJ2-1; clone size: NA; V gene: TRBV29-1; CDR3 protein: CSVTVDTYNEQFF; CDR3 DNA: TGCAGCGTTACTGTTGACACTTACAATGAGCAGTTCTTC
D gene: NA; J gene: TRBJ1-2; clone size: NA; V gene: TRBV19; CDR3 protein: CASSISGRLLHGYTF; CDR3 DNA: TGTGCCAGTAGTATTTCCGGGCGACTCCTTCATGGCTACACCTTC
D gene: NA; J gene: TRBJ2-1; clone size: NA; V gene: TRBV15; CDR3 protein: CATSRGQLDEQFF; CDR3 DNA: TGTGCCACCAGCAGAGGACAGCTCGATGAGCAGTTCTTC
D gene: TRBD1; J gene: TRBJ2-7; clone size: many; V gene: TRBV15; CDR3 protein: CATSRWDSGYEQYF; CDR3 DNA: TGTGCCACCAGCAGATGGGACAGCGGCTACGAGCAGTACTTC
D gene: NA; J gene: TRBJ1-4; clone size: NA; V gene: TRBV19; CDR3 protein: CASSIGRRGQEKLFF; CDR3 DNA: TGTGCCAGTAGTATAGGTCGGCGGGGCCAGGAAAAACTGTTTTTT
D gene: TRBD2; J gene: TRBJ2-7; clone size: few; V gene: TRBV25-1; CDR3 protein: CASSEQAGYSSYEQYF; CDR3 DNA: TGTGCCAGCAGTGAGCAAGCGGGGTACAGCTCCTACGAGCAGTACTTC
D gene: NA; J gene: TRBJ1-1; clone size: many; V gene: TRBV6-5; CDR3 protein: CASSYLGANTEAFF; CDR3 DNA: TGTGCCAGCAGTTACCTTGGGGCCAACACTGAAGCTTTCTTT
D gene: NA; J gene: TRBJ2-7; clone size: many; V gene: TRBV5-1; CDR3 protein: CASSLEWGSSYEQYF; CDR3 DNA: TGCGCCAGCAGCTTGGAGTGGGGAAGCTCCTACGAGCAGTACTTC
D gene: TRBD2; J gene: TRBJ2-1; clone size: many; V gene: TRBV2; CDR3 protein: CASGTSGNNEQFF; CDR3 DNA: TGTGCCAGCGGGACTAGCGGTAACAATGAGCAGTTCTTC
D gene: NA; J gene: TRBJ2-2; clone size: NA; V gene: TRBV12-3/TRBV12-4; CDR3 protein: CASSQGTGELFF; CDR3 DNA: TGTGCCAGCAGTCAGGGAACCGGGGAGCTGTTTTTT
D gene: TRBD1; J gene: TRBJ1-6; clone size: many; V gene: TRBV19; CDR3 protein: CASTETGDIDSPLHF; CDR3 DNA: TGTGCCAGTACCGAAACAGGGGATATTGATTCACCCCTCCACTTT
D gene: NA; J gene: TRBJ2-2; clone size: many; V gene: TRBV6-5; CDR3 protein: CASSYGTGELFF; CDR3 DNA: TGTGCCAGCAGTTACGGCACCGGGGAGCTGTTTTTT
D gene: NA; J gene: TRBJ1-1; clone size: many; V gene: TRBV19; CDR3 protein: CASTRWAGSATEAFF; CDR3 DNA: TGTGCCAGTACCCGGTGGGCAGGGAGCGCGACTGAAGCTTTCTTT
D gene: NA; J gene: TRBJ1-1; clone size: NA; V gene: TRBV10-3; CDR3 protein: CAISESAGENTEAFF; CDR3 DNA: TGTGCCATCAGTGAGTCAGCAGGGGAGAACACTGAAGCTTTCTTT